The 13 T cell receptor beta chains reported below all come from one sample, sequenced in a study of cytomegalovirus exposure and HLA in healthy donors. The PCR made use of 60 Vbeta and 13 Jbeta primers. Using immunoSEQ multiplex PCR, the repertoire was profiled, and TCRdb retains in-frame clones only, with some absent. The sample has 150,000 to 200,000 clones, around 82% seen once. Specimen: PBMCs. The receptors stem from a boy younger than 18 in good health and CMV-seronegative.

The J gene is TRBJ1-3, the V gene TRBV30; no clear D. Germline loops: CDR1 GTSNPN, CDR2 SVGIG (reference sequence). The CDR3 loop spans 10 amino acids. The CDR3 DNA reads as TGTGCTCACTCTGGAAACACCATATATTTT. Its protein product is CAHSGNTIYF.

V usage is TRBV28 and J usage is TRBJ2-3, with D maybe TRBD2 (5 bases). The germline V and J ends were trimmed by 3 bases and 0 bases, with 7 bases remaining between them. Germline values: CDR1 MDHEN, CDR2 SYDVKM. The CDR3 is 14 residues long. The CDR3 is CASSFGLSTDTQYF. CDR3 nucleotides: TGTGCCAGCAGTTTCGGACTTAGCACAGATACGCAGTATTTT.

CDR3 nucleotides: TGTGCCAGCAGTTTCCTAGCGGGGCAAGAGACCCAGTACTTC. It is translated as CASSFLAGQETQYF. The chain is built from TRBV27 and TRBJ2-5, with TRBD2 identical over 9 bases. The CDR3 is 14 amino acids. Trimming cost V 3 bases and J 2 bases; bases outside gene matches: 1. CDR1 and CDR2 from the germline V gene are MNHEY and SMNVEV (reference sequence).

The chain recombines TRBV19 with TRBJ1-1; 9 bases fit TRBD1. Germline values: CDR1 LNHDA, CDR2 SQIVND (reference sequence). CDR3 length: 15 residues. J gave up 3 bases and V 7 bases, and 9 bases lay outside the gene matches. The CDR3 DNA sequence: TGTGCCAGTACCCCATTGGGACAGGGCTACACTGAAGCTTTCTTT. Amino acids: CASTPLGQGYTEAFF.

The rearrangement links TRBV5-1 to TRBJ2-2; 8 positions agree with TRBD2. J was trimmed by 3 bases and V by 0 bases; bases with no gene match: 4. The CDR3 totals 16 residues. Per germline, CDR1 SGHRS and CDR2 YFSETQ. The CDR3 loop reads CASSLEAGVYTGELFF. The CDR3, as DNA: TGCGCCAGCAGCTTGGAAGCGGGAGTGTACACCGGGGAGCTGTTTTTT. Complete variable domain (other parts from reference TRBV5-1 and TRBJ2-2): KAGVTQTPRYLIKTRGQQVTLSCSPISGHRSVSWYQQTPGQGLQFLFEYFSETQRNKGNFPGRFSGRQFSNSRSEMNVSTLELGDSALYLCASSLEAGVYTGELFFGEGSRLTVL.

This chain uses TRBV6-5 with TRBJ1-1; perhaps TRBD1 as D (5 bases). The germline V gene has CDR1 MNHEY and CDR2 SVGAGI. The V gene lost 4 bases and the J gene lost 1 base, with 10 bases spanning the gap. The CDR3 runs 14 residues. CDR3 sequence reads: CASSSQGENTEAFF. CDR3 bases: TGTGCCAGCAGTTCTCAGGGCGAGAACACTGAAGCTTTCTTT.

The chain's CDR3 is CASRGLGAQRETQYF. The CDR3 DNA follows: TGCGCCAGCAGAGGATTAGGGGCGCAACGAGAGACCCAGTACTTC. V is TRBV5-1 and J is TRBJ2-5, with D perhaps matching TRBD1 (5 bases). The CDR3 is 15 residues long. The germline V gene encodes CDR1 SGHRS and CDR2 YFSETQ. V lost 5 bases and J lost 4, with 18 bases in between.

This clone was seen once. The junction shows a germline mismatch at one end, possibly a read error. The V gene is TRBV7-7, the J gene TRBJ2-5, with D maybe TRBD2 (5 bases). Germline assignment: CDR1 SSHAT and CDR2 FNYEAQ (reference sequence). The CDR3 totals 16 residues. The CDR3 sequence: CASSLELTNFKETQYF. Here the CDR3 DNA reads TGTGCTAGCAGCTTAGAGTTGACTAACTTCAAAGAGACCCAGTACTTC.

The chain links TRBV7-2 to TRBJ1-1; D is unresolved. In germline, CDR1 is SGHTA, CDR2 FQGNSA. The CDR3 totals 14 residues. Trimming cost V 5 bases and J 4 bases, with 14 bases left between them. CDR3 nucleotides: TGTGCCAGCAGCCCAACCCTTCGGGGCACTGAAGCTTTCTTT. Translating gives CASSPTLRGTEAFF.

This chain connects TRBV7-9 to TRBJ1-1; TRBD1 matches at 8 bases. Germline V CDR1 and CDR2: SEHNR, FQNEAQ (reference sequence). The CDR3 runs 15 residues. With V trimmed by 5 bases and J by 4 bases, 9 bases remained unmatched. CDR3 region: CASSVRQGLATEAFF. CDR3 DNA sequence: TGTGCCAGCAGCGTGCGACAGGGGCTCGCCACTGAAGCTTTCTTT.

This clone has a single count. The gene calls are TRBV10-3 and TRBJ2-1, with 7 bases aligning to TRBD2. The CDR3 totals 12 residues. CDR1 is ENHRY and CDR2 is SYGVKD in the germline V gene. V dropped 4 bases and J dropped 10; count of bases not matched to a gene: 4. CDR3 bases: TGTGCCATCAGTGGGGGACTACTGGAGCAGTTCTTC. This translates into CAISGGLLEQFF.

In its sample, this clone was seen a few times. This chain connects TRBV6-1 to TRBJ1-1; no reliable D call. V lost 0 bases, J lost 9 bases, and 11 bases lay in between. The CDR3 contains 13 residues. Germline V lookup: CDR1 MNHNS, CDR2 SASEGT. The CDR3: CASSEARLEKAFF. As DNA, the CDR3 is TGTGCCAGCAGTGAAGCGCGGTTGGAGAAAGCTTTCTTT.

This rearrangement joins TRBV4-2 to TRBJ1-6; 7 bases match TRBD1. V lost 0 bases and J lost 1; bases outside the gene matches: 15. CDR3 length: 21 residues. Germline CDR1 reads LGHNA; CDR2 reads YNFKEQ. CDR3 residues: CASSQDVGGGGTRSYNSPLHF. DNA for the CDR3: TGTGCCAGCAGCCAAGATGTAGGAGGGGGCGGAACCAGGTCCTATAATTCACCCCTCCACTTT.